Following are 21 T cell receptor beta chains from one sample sequenced in a study of tumor-infiltrating lymphocytes in localized non-small cell lung cancer. The data were produced by immunoSEQ multiplex PCR, yet TCRdb's version contains in-frame clones alone and is incomplete. This sample carries fewer than 25,000 clones, 73% of them seen once, and the ten largest clones take around 6.3%. Sample: lung tumor tissue. The receptor source for this set is a human donor with non-small cell lung cancer.

The V gene is TRBV5-6, the J gene TRBJ2-1, with D possibly called TRBD1 or TRBD2 (5 bases each). The CDR3 covers 13 residues. The germline CDR1 and CDR2 sequences are SGHDT and YYEEEE. V lost 6 bases, J lost 6 bases, and 13 bases lay in between. DNA for the CDR3: TGTGCCAGCACCTTAGGGACGATCAATGAGCAGTTCTTC. Its protein product is CASTLGTINEQFF.

The chain combines TRBV7-2 with TRBJ2-3; D gene uncertain. With 1 base removed from V and 11 bases from J, the gap between germline ends came to 16 bases. CDR3 length equals 14 residues. Germline V gives CDR1 SGHTA, CDR2 FQGNSA. This CDR3 is CASSLGRGSPVQYF. In DNA, the CDR3 is TGTGCCAGCAGCTTAGGTCGAGGCTCACCGGTGCAGTATTTT.

This clone was seen just once. The chain recombines TRBV4-3 with TRBJ2-5; 10 bases are a match to TRBD2. V was clipped by 1 base and J by 5 bases; unmatched bases: 7. CDR3 size: 16 residues. Germline loops: CDR1 LGHNA, CDR2 YSLEER. The CDR3 DNA reads as TGCGCCAGCAGCCAAGGGGCTAGCGGGGGCGGGGAGACCCAGTACTTC. This sequence encodes CASSQGASGGGETQYF.

The CDR3 is CASSVVGVNTEAFF. The CDR3 DNA is TGCGCCAGCAGCGTGGTGGGGGTGAACACTGAAGCTTTCTTT. The J gene is TRBJ1-1, the V gene TRBV5-1; tentative D call: TRBD1 (5 bases). Between the trimmed V and J ends, which lost 4 bases and 0 bases, there was a span of 10 bases. CDR1 is SGHRS and CDR2 is YFSETQ in the germline V gene. The CDR3 is 14 amino acids. Combining the CDR3 with reference TRBV5-1 and TRBJ1-1 gives the whole variable domain KAGVTQTPRYLIKTRGQQVTLSCSPISGHRSVSWYQQTPGQGLQFLFEYFSETQRNKGNFPGRFSGRQFSNSRSEMNVSTLELGDSALYLCASSVVGVNTEAFFGQGTRLTVV.

This clone was seen once. The chain combines TRBV18 with TRBJ2-3, with TRBD1 matching over 7 bases. Trimming at V came to 2 bases and at J to 6 bases, leaving 8 bases not matched to a gene. Germline values: CDR1 KGHSH, CDR2 LQKENI. The CDR3 sequence is 15 residues long. This CDR3 is CASSPEGGGQDTQYF. In DNA form, the CDR3 reads TGTGCCAGCTCACCAGAAGGGGGCGGTCAGGATACGCAGTATTTT.

This chain links TRBV19 with TRBJ2-2, with 7 nucleotides matching TRBD2. The CDR3 runs to 18 residues. Germline V CDR1 and CDR2: LNHDA, SQIVND (reference sequence). Trimming cost V 6 bases and J 5 bases; bases outside gene matches: 18. CDR3 sequence: CASSLDSIGGDGTGELFF. CDR3 sequence (DNA): TGTGCCAGTAGCCTTGACAGCATTGGGGGGGATGGAACCGGGGAGCTGTTTTTT.

This sequence joins TRBV2 and TRBJ2-3; 10 bases fit TRBD2. The germline V gene encodes CDR1 SNHLY and CDR2 FYNNEI. The CDR3 is made up of 18 amino acids. V shed 6 bases and J 0 bases; nucleotides not matched to a gene: 12. The CDR3 sequence is CASRAERGGSTSTDTQYF. CDR3 nucleotides: TGTGCCAGCAGAGCGGAGCGGGGGGGTTCGACTAGCACAGATACGCAGTATTTT. The variable domain in full, with the rest retrieved from reference TRBV2 and TRBJ2-3, is EPEVTQTPSHQVTQMGQEVILRCVPISNHLYFYWYRQILGQKVEFLVSFYNNEISEKSEIFDDQFSVERPDGSNFTLKIRSTKLEDSAMYFCASRAERGGSTSTDTQYFGPGTRLTVL.

The CDR3 loop is CASSLGSEDGYTF. CDR3 nucleotide sequence: TGTGCCAGCAGCTTGGGGTCAGAGGATGGCTACACCTTC. The genes are TRBV5-4 and TRBJ1-2; D is ambiguous. Germline values: CDR1 SGHNT, CDR2 YYREEE (reference sequence). The V gene lost 0 bases and the J gene lost 6 bases, with 9 bases spanning the gap. CDR3 length: 13 amino acids.

The CDR3 DNA reads TGTGCCAGCAGCTCGGACAGGGAGACCGGGGAGCTGTTTTTT. Translated, it gives CASSSDRETGELFF. The V gene is TRBV7-9, the J gene TRBJ2-2; 8 bases fit TRBD1. The CDR3 contains 14 residues. CDR1 is SEHNR, CDR2 FQNEAQ, per germline (reference sequence). The J segment lost 5 bases and the V segment lost 4 bases, leaving 3 bases of the junction unmatched.

The rearrangement uses TRBV4-1 and TRBJ1-3, with D hard to call. The V end was cut by 0 bases, the J end by 0 bases, with 9 bases between. Germline CDR1 and CDR2: MGHRA and YSYEKL. The length of the CDR3 is 16 residues. CDR3 in DNA: TGCGCCAGCAGCCAAGACTTATTTCGCTCTGGAAACACCATATATTTT. Encoded protein: CASSQDLFRSGNTIYF.

This chain joins TRBV18 and TRBJ2-1; 8 bases agree with TRBD1. The germline gives CDR1 KGHSH, CDR2 LQKENI. J was trimmed by 4 bases and V by 3 bases; bases with no gene match: 8. The CDR3 length is 16 residues. The CDR3 region has the DNA TGTGCCAGCTCACCCAGGACAGGGACTTTATACAATGAGCAGTTCTTC. It encodes CASSPRTGTLYNEQFF.

The chain uses TRBV7-9 and TRBJ1-1; tentatively, D is TRBD1 (6 bases). The CDR3 has 16 residues. Germline V gene data show CDR1 as SEHNR and CDR2 as FQNEAQ (reference sequence). Trimming pared 2 bases from V and 1 base from J, leaving 14 bases between. The CDR3 DNA reads TGTGCCAGCAGCTTAATCGGTGGAGGGGGGAACACTGAAGCTTTCTTT. It codes for CASSLIGGGGNTEAFF.

This clone was observed a single time. The gene calls are TRBV27 and TRBJ1-5, with D unresolved. This CDR3 comprises 15 residues. V was cut by 0 bases and J by 5 bases, with 11 bases left in between. The germline V gene has CDR1 MNHEY and CDR2 SMNVEV (reference sequence). The CDR3 protein is CASSLSIGGDQPQHF. CDR3 DNA sequence: TGTGCCAGCAGTTTATCAATAGGTGGGGATCAGCCCCAGCATTTT.

DNA for the CDR3: TGTGCCAGCAGTGGGGGTTGGAGGGGCCCCCGCTACACCTTC. Its translation is CASSGGWRGPRYTF. The chain has TRBV6-1 and TRBJ1-2; maybe TRBD1 (5 bases). This CDR3 comprises 14 residues. The germline V and J ends were trimmed by 4 bases and 9 bases, with 18 bases remaining between them. The germline CDR1 and CDR2 sequences are MNHNS and SASEGT.

V and J are TRBV7-9 and TRBJ1-4; tentatively, D is TRBD1 (6 bases). V was trimmed by 5 bases and J by 4 bases, leaving 14 bases between them. Germline V lookup: CDR1 SEHNR, CDR2 FQNEAQ (reference sequence). The CDR3 runs 15 residues. Here the CDR3 DNA reads TGTGCCAGCAGCGATTGGACAGTCCTTAATGAAAAACTGTTTTTT. Its protein product is CASSDWTVLNEKLFF.

This clone is labeled as medium-sized (0.01 to 0.1%). CDR3 in amino acids: CASSFGRSSPLHF. CDR3 DNA: TGTGCCAGCAGCTTTGGGCGCAGTTCACCCCTCCACTTT. This rearrangement joins TRBV11-3 to TRBJ1-6; D not certain. Germline CDR1 SGHNT, CDR2 YENEEA. V shed 3 bases and J shed 9 bases, with 9 bases lying between them. This CDR3 contains 13 residues.

The sample holds one count of this clone. The chain carries TRBV30 and TRBJ1-5, with D maybe TRBD1 (5 bases). CDR1 and CDR2 (germline): GTSNPN, SVGIG (reference sequence). Trimming stripped 1 base from V and 5 bases from J, with 12 bases between. The length of the CDR3 is 14 residues. The CDR3 DNA follows: TGTGCCTGGAGTGCTGACAGACAAGATCAGCCCCAGCATTTT. Translated: CAWSADRQDQPQHF.

On this clone itself: At one end the junction does not follow the germline gene, possibly because of a read error. The V and J genes are TRBV2 and TRBJ1-2; 9 bases agree with TRBD1. CDR3 size: 10 residues. Germline V CDR1 and CDR2: SNHLY, FYNNEI. The CDR3 loop reads CASSWDRVSF. CDR3 DNA sequence: TGTGCCAGCAGTTGGGACAGGGTGTCCTTC.

In this sample, this clone turned up a few times. This chain joins TRBV18 and TRBJ2-7; D gene uncertain. CDR3 length: 15 amino acids. Germline V gene lookup returns CDR1 KGHSH and CDR2 LQKENI. Deletions cut 3 bases from V and 1 base from J, with 13 bases between. The CDR3 DNA sequence: TGTGCCAGCTCACCCGGACGATGGGATTCCTACGAGCAGTACTTC. This encodes CASSPGRWDSYEQYF.

This clone occurred a few times. The chain links TRBV4-3 to TRBJ1-3; 10 bases line up with TRBD1. V dropped 5 bases and J dropped 0; count of bases not matched to a gene: 4. Germline V gene sequence: CDR1 LGHNA, CDR2 YSLEER. CDR3 length: 16 residues. The DNA of the CDR3 is TGCGCCAGCAGCGCCGGGACAGGGGCCTCTGGAAACACCATATATTTT. Amino acid sequence: CASSAGTGASGNTIYF.

The CDR3 DNA reads as TGTGCCAGCAGCCTAGAGGAGATCGGCGAGCAGTACTTC. This encodes CASSLEEIGEQYF. The chain links TRBV11-1 to TRBJ2-7; D not certain. From germline, CDR1 is SGHAT and CDR2 FQDESV (reference sequence). V lost 5 bases, J lost 6 bases, and 14 bases lay in between. There are 13 residues in the CDR3.